This T cell receptor beta chain was captured by sequencing in a study of blood T cells in healthy people across ages. Turning to the study itself: About one barcoded TCR beta cDNA was captured per two T cells. Study outcomes and limitations: Whereas aged donors had fewer naive CD4+ cells, long-lived donors had more of them and higher diversity. Any changes in expanded clonotypes were possibly confounded, as donor CMV status remained unknown.

Primers used in a second PCR of about 6 to 11 cycles were a sample-barcoded 5' primer and a J-beta primer mix. MiXCR was run by TCRdb on the 5' RACE reads, yielding one entry per CDR3 protein. The profile shows approximately 2,000,000 distinct CDR3 sequences, about two fifths of them singletons. There are 16 residues in the CDR3. CDR1 and CDR2 from the germline V gene are LGHNT and FRNRAP. Trimming shortened V by 3 bases and J by 1 base, and 16 bases separated the two germline ends. As to this clonotype: Its antigen is not identified.

Roughly 10 milliliters of peripheral blood were drawn from each donor. The rearrangement links TRBV12-5 to TRBJ2-7, with D perhaps matching TRBD1 (6 bases). The sample taken for sequencing was blood. The sequence came from a human donor in good health. The CDR3, as DNA: TGTGCTAGTGGTTTTCTTATTTGGACAGAATCCTACGAGCAGTACTTC. This translates into CASGFLIWTESYEQYF.